Presented here are 28 T cell receptor beta chains from one specimen sequenced in a study of T cells after posttransplantation cyclophosphamide. Measured with immunoSEQ multiplex PCR; TCRdb has only the in-frame clones, and not every one. The sample presents about 12,000 clones, none singletons. Sequencing input: PBMCs. All receptors derive from a woman aged 40-49 years in good health, CMV-negative, and a related stem cell transplant donor.

The rearrangement links TRBV7-8 to TRBJ2-5; the match to TRBD2 covers 13 bases. There are 20 residues in the CDR3. Germline-derived CDR1 and CDR2 are SGHVS and FQNEAQ. V lost 2 bases to trimming and J lost 7 bases; unmatched junction nucleotides: 19. The CDR3 DNA is TGTGCCAGCAGCTTACCTATAAGGACTAGCGGGGGACTTGGTTATGGGACCCAGTACTTC. It codes for CASSLPIRTSGGLGYGTQYF.

This clone was observed at least ten times. The rearrangement links TRBV18 to TRBJ2-1; TRBD1 is a possible D gene (5 bases). Deletions cut 3 bases from V and 7 bases from J, with 19 bases between. The CDR3 is 16 amino acids. Per the germline V gene, CDR1 is KGHSH and CDR2 is LQKENI. CDR3 sequence reads: CASSPGQGSFVNEQFF. Here the CDR3 DNA reads TGTGCCAGCTCACCGGGGCAGGGATCTTTTGTAAATGAGCAGTTCTTC.

Ten or more counts support this clone. The V gene is TRBV12-3 or TRBV12-4, the J gene TRBJ1-1; D perhaps matches TRBD1 (6 bases). V was shortened by 9 bases and J by 4 bases, with 15 bases between the two germline ends. This CDR3 comprises 13 residues. The CDR3 bases are TGTGCCAGTTCAAGGGGGACGAGCACTGAAGCTTTCTTT. The encoded protein is CASSRGTSTEAFF.

In this sample, this clone turned up many times. V usage is TRBV9 and J usage is TRBJ2-5; 9 nucleotides match TRBD2. Per germline, CDR1 SGDLS and CDR2 YYNGEE. There are 15 residues in the CDR3. The V segment lost 2 bases and the J segment 5 bases; nucleotides outside the gene matches: 7. CDR3: CASSVGGGAWETQYF. As DNA, the CDR3 is TGTGCCAGCAGCGTTGGCGGGGGGGCTTGGGAGACCCAGTACTTC.

This clone was counted many times. V gene TRBV2 combines with J gene TRBJ1-6; D is perhaps TRBD1 (6 bases). The germline V gene encodes CDR1 SNHLY and CDR2 FYNNEI. CDR3 size: 15 residues. Trimming stripped 5 bases from V and 5 bases from J, with 13 bases between. The CDR3 region has the DNA TGTGCCAGCAGTCGGCAGGGGAGGGATAATTCACCCCTCCACTTT. Translated, it gives CASSRQGRDNSPLHF. Together with reference TRBV2 and TRBJ1-6, the CDR3 gives the full variable domain: EPEVTQTPSHQVTQMGQEVILRCVPISNHLYFYWYRQILGQKVEFLVSFYNNEISEKSEIFDDQFSVERPDGSNFTLKIRSTKLEDSAMYFCASSRQGRDNSPLHFGNGTRLTVT.

This clone was counted many times. CDR3 in amino acids: CASSLGPAGGNEKLFF. The DNA for the CDR3 is TGCGCCAGCAGCTTGGGCCCGGCAGGGGGTAATGAAAAACTGTTTTTT. This sequence joins TRBV5-1 and TRBJ1-4; 7 bases match TRBD1. CDR1 SGHRS and CDR2 YFSETQ come from the germline V gene. V dropped 0 bases and J dropped 4; count of bases not matched to a gene: 6. CDR3 length: 16 residues.

The V and J genes are TRBV6-5 and TRBJ2-3; tentatively, D is TRBD2 (5 bases). V lost 5 bases to trimming and J lost 3 bases, with 15 bases between them. Germline V gene data show CDR1 as MNHEY and CDR2 as SVGAGI. The CDR3 sequence is 15 residues long. The CDR3 reads CASSQDSALTDTQYF. The CDR3 bases are TGTGCCAGCAGTCAGGACTCCGCGTTGACAGATACGCAGTATTTT.

This clone was counted at least ten times. CDR3 coding DNA: TGCGCCAGCAGCTTGGTCGGTCAGGGGGCACTTACCGGGGAGCTGTTTTTT. Its translation is CASSLVGQGALTGELFF. The chain carries TRBV5-1 and TRBJ2-2, with 8 bases identical to TRBD1. The CDR3 has 17 amino acids. Germline values: CDR1 SGHRS, CDR2 YFSETQ. Trimming took 0 bases from V and 5 from J; bases not matched to a gene: 9.

On this clone: This sequence may be a read error, since a much larger clone differs from it by one base. CDR3 sequence reads: CASSPHRLVHQQYF. DNA for the CDR3: TGTGCCAGCAGCCCCCACCGACTAGTCCACCAGCAGTACTTC. The chain has TRBV7-3 and TRBJ2-7; possibly TRBD2 for D (6 bases). The germline V gene encodes CDR1 SGHTA and CDR2 FQGTGA. This CDR3 has 14 amino acids. V was cut by 5 bases and J by 8 bases, with 19 bases left in between.

This clone appeared many times. The chain is built from TRBV6-1 and TRBJ1-3; D gene ambiguous. CDR3 length: 14 amino acids. The germline V gene has CDR1 MNHNS and CDR2 SASEGT. Trimming removed 2 bases from V and 1 base from J, with 6 bases in between. CDR3 residues: CASSERGSGNTIYF. DNA for the CDR3: TGTGCCAGCAGTGAACGGGGATCTGGAAACACCATATATTTT.

This clone is classed as large. The V call is TRBV27, the J call TRBJ2-3, with 7 positions matching TRBD2. Germline V gene lookup returns CDR1 MNHEY and CDR2 SMNVEV (reference sequence). This CDR3 has 12 residues. Trimming at V came to 2 bases and at J to 10 bases, leaving 3 bases not matched to a gene. The CDR3 sequence is CASSLRAGAQYF. In nucleotides, the CDR3 is TGTGCCAGCAGTTTAAGGGCGGGGGCGCAGTATTTT.

The table lists this clone with many counts. This sequence joins TRBV6-5 and TRBJ2-3; the D is unclear. The CDR3 spans 14 residues. Germline CDR1 and CDR2: MNHEY and SVGAGI. Trimming pared 7 bases from V and 0 bases from J, leaving 11 bases between. CDR3 amino acids: CASKRGSSTDTQYF. The CDR3 nucleotides read TGTGCCAGCAAGCGCGGATCTAGCACAGATACGCAGTATTTT.

This clone was counted at least ten times. The chain joins TRBV9 to TRBJ2-7; 7 nucleotides agree with TRBD1. The J segment lost 2 bases and the V segment lost 4 bases, leaving 6 bases of the junction unmatched. The length of the CDR3 is 14 residues. Germline CDR1 is SGDLS and CDR2 is YYNGEE. CDR3 residues: CASSPGTVAYEQYF. The CDR3 bases are TGTGCCAGCAGCCCCGGGACAGTTGCCTACGAGCAGTACTTC.

This clone was seen ten or more times. V and J are TRBV7-7 and TRBJ2-5, with a possible D match to TRBD2 (5 bases). The germline V gene encodes CDR1 SSHAT and CDR2 FNYEAQ (reference sequence). The V end lost 1 base, the J end lost 4 bases, and 10 bases lay between the germline ends. The CDR3 runs to 14 residues. The CDR3 DNA sequence: TGTGCCAGCAGCTTAGACGCAGGAGGAGAGACCCAGTACTTC. Translated: CASSLDAGGETQYF.

V and J are TRBV2 and TRBJ1-2, with D possibly TRBD1 on 5 matching bases. Trimming stripped 9 bases from V and 4 bases from J, with 24 bases between. CDR1 SNHLY and CDR2 FYNNEI come from the germline V gene. The CDR3 has 16 amino acids. CDR3 sequence reads: CARGGVGPPSTYGYTF. The CDR3 DNA reads TGTGCCAGGGGGGGGGTTGGCCCACCCTCAACCTATGGCTACACCTTC.

This clone was counted many times. This sequence joins TRBV18 and TRBJ2-7, with TRBD2 matching over 15 bases. In germline, CDR1 is KGHSH, CDR2 LQKENI. V shed 4 bases and J 6 bases; nucleotides not matched to a gene: 10. The CDR3 spans 17 residues. The DNA for the CDR3 is TGTGCCAGCTCACGGACCACCTTGGGACTAGCGGGAGGCGAGCAGTACTTC. Amino acids: CASSRTTLGLAGGEQYF.

This clone has a count of ten or more. This chain joins TRBV30 and TRBJ2-1; 7 positions match TRBD2. The CDR3 is 11 residues long. V lost 3 bases and J lost 9; bases outside the gene matches: 2. In germline, CDR1 is GTSNPN, CDR2 SVGIG (reference sequence). The CDR3: CAWRIAGEQFF. The CDR3 DNA reads as TGTGCCTGGAGAATAGCGGGTGAGCAGTTCTTC. Full variable domain (remainder filled in from reference TRBV30 and TRBJ2-1): SQTIHQWPATLVQPVGSPLSLECTVEGTSNPNLYWYRQAAGRGLQLLFYSVGIGQISSEVPQNLSASRPQDRQFILSSKKLLLSDSGFYLCAWRIAGEQFFGPGTRLTVL.

The chain has TRBV12-3 or TRBV12-4 and TRBJ2-3; D may match TRBD1 or TRBD2 (5 bases each). This CDR3 region has 17 residues. The V gene lost 5 bases and the J gene lost 0 bases, with 18 bases spanning the gap. In DNA form, the CDR3 reads TGTGCCAGCAGTCCCCCCCGAGGGGCAAAAAGCACAGATACGCAGTATTTT. It is translated as CASSPPRGAKSTDTQYF.

This clone was detected ten times or more. The rearrangement joins TRBV7-7 to TRBJ2-5; the D gene is possibly TRBD1 (6 bases). The length of the CDR3 is 15 residues. Trimming left V 5 bases short and J 5 bases short, with 18 bases between. Germline values: CDR1 SSHAT, CDR2 FNYEAQ (reference sequence). The CDR3 sequence is CASSRRQGLGETQYF. The CDR3 DNA is TGTGCCAGCAGCCGCCGCCAGGGGCTCGGGGAGACCCAGTACTTC.

This clone was seen ten or more times. This chain joins TRBV7-9 and TRBJ1-2, with TRBD1 identical over 7 bases. After removal of 5 bases from V and 0 bases from J, the junction contained 6 bases not matched to a gene. Germline CDR1 SEHNR, CDR2 FQNEAQ (reference sequence). The CDR3 loop spans 15 amino acids. The CDR3 nucleotides read TGTGCCAGCAGCCCAGACAGGGCAGCTAACTATGGCTACACCTTC. It yields the protein CASSPDRAANYGYTF.

The CDR3 region is CAISAKIPPHYEQYF. Here the CDR3 DNA reads TGTGCCATTAGCGCTAAAATCCCCCCCCACTACGAGCAGTACTTC. This sequence joins TRBV6-6 and TRBJ2-7; D is perhaps TRBD2 (5 bases). V was pared by 10 bases and J by 3 bases, with 22 bases between. The CDR3 sequence is 15 residues long. The germline V gene encodes CDR1 MNHNY and CDR2 SVGAGI (reference sequence).

This clone was seen repeatedly, ten times or more. The gene calls are TRBV19 and TRBJ2-7; D possibly corresponds to TRBD2 (7 bases). CDR1 and CDR2 (germline): LNHDA, SQIVND (reference sequence). The CDR3 extends over 15 amino acids. With 5 bases removed from V and 6 bases from J, the gap between germline ends came to 20 bases. The CDR3 DNA reads TGTGCCAGTAGTGAGGGGGGGGCAAGAATTTTCGAGCAGTACTTC. Translated, it gives CASSEGGARIFEQYF.

This clone was seen at least ten times. The chain links TRBV6-2 or TRBV6-3 to TRBJ2-2; 8 bases map to TRBD2. CDR3 length: 15 residues. Germline lookup yields CDR1 MNHEY and CDR2 SVGEGT. J gave up 6 bases and V 6 bases, and 9 bases lay outside the gene matches. CDR3 sequence reads: CASRDPGLVAGELFF. The DNA of the CDR3 is TGTGCCAGCAGAGACCCGGGACTAGTGGCCGGGGAGCTGTTTTTT.

The chain uses TRBV6-1 and TRBJ1-6, with D perhaps TRBD1 (5 bases). Germline CDR1 and CDR2: MNHNS and SASEGT. The CDR3 totals 14 residues. V lost 6 bases and J 2 bases, leaving 8 bases between the germline ends. The CDR3: CASSAGPYNSPLHF. CDR3 sequence (DNA): TGTGCCAGCAGCGCAGGGCCCTATAATTCACCCCTCCACTTT.

The chain has TRBV30 and TRBJ2-5; perhaps TRBD2 as D (6 bases). The V end was cut by 4 bases, the J end by 5 bases, with 20 bases between. This CDR3 spans 15 amino acids. In germline, CDR1 is GTSNPN, CDR2 SVGIG (reference sequence). The chain's CDR3 is CAWKGLAGLSETQYF. The CDR3 nucleotides read TGTGCCTGGAAAGGGTTGGCGGGACTCTCGGAGACCCAGTACTTC.

The rearrangement joins TRBV30 to TRBJ1-2; D is undetermined. Trimming left V 0 bases short and J 4 bases short, with 6 bases between. Germline loops: CDR1 GTSNPN, CDR2 SVGIG (reference sequence). CDR3 size: 12 residues. The CDR3 nucleotides read TGTGCCTGGAGTGTATTTAGCTATGGCTACACCTTC. Protein product: CAWSVFSYGYTF.

This clone was counted ten times or more. The chain carries TRBV7-6 and TRBJ1-3; D unclear. Germline loops: CDR1 SGHVS, CDR2 FNYEAQ. V dropped 5 bases and J dropped 2 bases, with 13 bases sitting between them. This CDR3 comprises 15 residues. The CDR3 nucleotides are TGTGCCAGCAGCCAAGACCCGACTCCTGGAAACACCATATATTTT. Translation: CASSQDPTPGNTIYF. The complete variable domain, with remaining parts taken from reference TRBV7-6 and TRBJ1-3, reads GAGVSQSPRYKVTKRGQDVALRCDPISGHVSLYWYRQALGQGPEFLTYFNYEAQQDKSGLPNDRFSAERPEGSISTLTIQRTEQRDSAMYRCASSQDPTPGNTIYFGEGSWLTVV.

The sample holds a few counts of this clone. The chain links TRBV6-2 or TRBV6-3 to TRBJ2-5; D perhaps matches TRBD2 (5 bases). CDR1 and CDR2 (germline): MNHEY, SVGEGT. The CDR3 consists of 19 residues. Trimming took off 0 bases at V and 0 bases at J, with 20 bases between the two ends. The CDR3 DNA follows: TGTGCCAGCAGTTACTCACCTCGGTCCAGCGGAGCGTACCAAGAGACCCAGTACTTC. Protein: CASSYSPRSSGAYQETQYF.